A selection of T cell receptor beta chains follows, all from one sample in a study of OX40 agonist ivuxolimab in advanced cancers. Some clones are missing from TCRdb's copy, which holds only in-frame ones; the method was immunoSEQ multiplex PCR. The profile shows approximately 29,000 clones, 75% to 85% of them singletons. The specimen comprised CD4+ or CD8+ T cells sorted from blood, sampled in a trial of the OX40 agonist ivuxolimab. The receptors here all came from an adult with an advanced solid tumor such as melanoma, head and neck, liver or kidney cancer. Both conserved end residues are part of each CDR3. A D gene is named only where the DNA matches it firmly. The size of a clone is reported for some rows only, either as once, few or many, or as a class for expanded clones.

D gene,V gene,J gene,clone size,CDR3 DNA,CDR3 protein
TRBD1,TRBV27,TRBJ1-6,-,TGTGCCAGCAGTTTCCAGATCCCATTACAGGGGCAGGATAATTCACCCCTCCACTTT,CASSFQIPLQGQDNSPLHF
TRBD1,TRBV6-1,TRBJ2-3,-,TGTGCCAGCAGTTGGGGACAGGGGGAAGGAGATACGCAGTATTTT,CASSWGQGEGDTQYF
TRBD2,TRBV10-3,TRBJ2-2,-,TGTGCCATCAGCTACCACGGGGGGACGAACACCGGGGAGCTGTTTTTT,CAISYHGGTNTGELFF
TRBD2,TRBV11-2,TRBJ2-2,few,TGTGCCAGCAGCGGACTAGCGGGGGGGCTAGGGGACACCGGGGAGCTGTTTTTT,CASSGLAGGLGDTGELFF
TRBD2,TRBV6-5,TRBJ2-1,-,TGTCACACACGGACTAGCGGGGGGTACAATGAGCAGTTCTTC,CHTRTSGGYNEQFF
TRBD1,TRBV28,TRBJ2-7,-,TGTGCCAGCAGTTTGTCTGGGACAGGGCCCTACGAGCAGTACTTC,CASSLSGTGPYEQYF
-,TRBV5-6,TRBJ1-1,few,TGTGCCAGCAGCTATGGGTGGGGCAGGAGGGACACTGAAGCTTTCTTT,CASSYGWGRRDTEAFF
TRBD2,TRBV4-2,TRBJ2-3,-,TGTGCCAGCAGCCAGACTACTAGCGGGTCGCAGTATTTT,CASSQTTSGSQYF
-,TRBV21-1,TRBJ2-1,-,TGTGCCAGCAGCAAAGCGGTCATAGGGGGATCGGCGGGTGAGCAGTTCTTC,CASSKAVIGGSAGEQFF
-,TRBV5-8,TRBJ2-3,-,TGTGCCACCCGGGGAGTGGGGGGTACGTGGCAGTATTTT,CATRGVGGTWQYF
-,TRBV10-3,TRBJ2-7,-,TGTGCCATCAGCGTGGTGAGTTCCTACGAGCAGTACTTC,CAISVVSSYEQYF
-,TRBV6-1,TRBJ1-1,-,TGTGCCAGCAGTGAAGGGGGGTCGGCGAACACTGAAGCTTTCTTT,CASSEGGSANTEAFF
TRBD1,TRBV11-3,TRBJ2-7,-,TGTGCCAGCAGCTTAGGGGGACAGGGTAATCACGAGCAGTACTTC,CASSLGGQGNHEQYF